Reported below is one TCR beta chain. Its antigen is not known. The TCR beta CDR3 regions underwent amplification using RNA transcripts as the source. A set of HTBI primers served as the primers for a first-round RT-PCR of the TCR CDR3. TCRdb analysed the multiplex PCR reads with MiXCR anew, one entry per CDR3 protein. The data contain 370,000 or so distinct CDR3 sequences, just under 25% of them singletons. This sample was included in a study of T cells in Graves' hyperthyroidism and ophthalmopathy. Study results and limitations: Most expanded thyroid clonotypes above 0.001 recurred in blood.

V was trimmed by 6 bases and J by 2 bases, leaving 11 bases between them. This CDR3 has 13 residues. Germline CDR1 MNHEY, CDR2 SMNVEV (reference sequence). Material for sequencing was blood. The chain links TRBV27 to TRBJ2-7; the D is unclear. This TCR derives from a man aged 50 or older with Graves' hyperthyroidism. The DNA of the CDR3 is TGTGCCAGCAGGGGCCTACTCGCCTACGAGCAGTACTTC. It encodes CASRGLLAYEQYF.